The rows below give T cell receptor beta chains drawn from one sample of a study of cytomegalovirus exposure and HLA in healthy donors. TCRdb keeps only in-frame clones here, not all; method: immunoSEQ multiplex PCR. Altogether about 140,000 clones are present, around three quarters being singletons, with the ten largest covering 2.5% to 4%. Sequenced input: PBMCs. The origin of the receptors is a man aged 35-49 years in good health and CMV-seronegative. CDR3s include the opening cysteine and the closing phenylalanine or tryptophan. D genes are given only for firm matches. Where a row states a size, it is once, few, many or the class of an expanded clone; other rows omit it.

TRBD1 TRBJ2-5 . TRBV6-6 CASRYRTGGQETQYF TGTGCCAGCAGATACAGGACAGGGGGCCAAGAGACCCAGTACTTC
TRBD1 TRBJ2-3 . TRBV5-1 CASSLGQGGDTQYF TGCGCCAGCAGCTTGGGACAGGGGGGAGATACGCAGTATTTT
. TRBJ2-3 once TRBV27 CASSLLSTDTQYF TGTGCCAGCAGTTTATTAAGCACAGATACGCAGTATTTT
TRBD1 TRBJ2-4 . TRBV7-9 CASSRGQGNEYF TGTGCCAGCAGCAGGGGACAGGGGAACGAGTACTTC
TRBD1 TRBJ1-2 . TRBV30 CAWRTAGQGGVYGYTF TGTGCCTGGAGGACGGCCGGACAGGGAGGGGTCTATGGCTACACCTTC
TRBD1 TRBJ1-4 . TRBV7-9 CASSLPGQGGEKLFF TGTGCCAGCAGCTTACCCGGACAGGGGGGAGAAAAACTGTTTTTT
. TRBJ2-5 few TRBV5-1 CASSGQGQTQYF TGCGCCAGCAGCGGGCAGGGCCAGACCCAGTACTTC
TRBD1 TRBJ1-2 . TRBV11-2 CASSRVRTGGDGYTF TGTGCCAGCAGCCGTGTACGGACAGGGGGTGATGGCTACACCTTC
. TRBJ1-1 few TRBV25-1 CASSLNRGNTEAFF TGTGCCAGCAGTCTCAACCGGGGGAACACTGAAGCTTTCTTT
. TRBJ2-1 few TRBV5-1 CASSLAESSEYNEQFF TGCGCCAGCAGCTTGGCCGAGAGTAGCGAATACAATGAGCAGTTCTTC
TRBD1 TRBJ1-6 . TRBV5-1 CATTTGEVNSPLHF TGCGCCACCACGACAGGGGAGGTTAATTCACCCCTCCACTTT
TRBD1 TRBJ1-2 . TRBV7-2 CASSALQGDYGYTF TGTGCCAGCAGCGCCCTACAGGGGGACTATGGCTACACCTTC
TRBD1 TRBJ1-4 . TRBV4-2 CASSPGDRSRANEKLFF TGTGCCAGCAGCCCCGGGGACAGAAGTCGGGCTAATGAAAAACTGTTTTTT
. TRBJ1-2 . TRBV19 CASSHSLPGPNNYGYTF TGTGCCAGTAGTCACTCACTCCCAGGGCCTAATAACTATGGCTACACCTTC
. TRBJ1-1 few TRBV30 CAWSSERSRTEAFF TGTGCCTGGAGTTCGGAGCGGTCGCGAACTGAAGCTTTCTTT
. TRBJ2-5 . TRBV7-2 CASSLARQETQYF TGTGCCAGCAGCTTAGCCAGACAAGAGACCCAGTACTTC
TRBD1 TRBJ1-5 once TRBV7-9 CASSRTGGDQPQHF TGTGCCAGCAGCCGGACAGGGGGCGATCAGCCCCAGCATTTT
TRBD2 TRBJ2-3 few TRBV10-3 CAIGGLAGGSSTDTQYF TGTGCCATCGGGGGACTAGCGGGAGGATCGAGCACAGATACGCAGTATTTT
. TRBJ1-4 . TRBV6-1 CASNKGQHPEKLFF TGTGCCAGCAATAAAGGACAACATCCAGAAAAACTGTTTTTT
. TRBJ1-3 . TRBV5-1 CASSLSTVSGNTIYF TGCGCCAGCAGCCTTAGTACAGTATCTGGAAACACCATATATTTT
TRBD1 TRBJ1-5 few TRBV7-8 CASSLAGRGQGQPQHF TGTGCCAGCAGCTTAGCTGGCAGGGGGCAGGGTCAGCCCCAGCATTTT
. TRBJ1-1 . TRBV10-3 CAMSSSNTEAFF TGTGCCATGTCGTCCTCGAACACTGAAGCTTTCTTT
. TRBJ1-1 few TRBV10-3 CATLRAGGVNTEAFF TGTGCCACCCTGCGAGCAGGCGGGGTGAACACTGAAGCTTTCTTT
TRBD1 TRBJ2-5 . TRBV2 CASSDQGASQETQYF TGTGCCAGCAGTGACCAGGGGGCCAGCCAAGAGACCCAGTACTTC
TRBD1 TRBJ2-2 few TRBV5-6 CASSPYRTGYNGELFF TGTGCCAGCAGCCCCTACCGGACAGGGTACAACGGGGAGCTGTTTTTT
. TRBJ2-7 . TRBV5-4 CASSLWGHLPVYEQYF TGTGCCAGCAGCTTGTGGGGGCACCTTCCCGTCTACGAGCAGTACTTC
. TRBJ1-5 few TRBV30 CAWTPSGDQPQHF TGTGCCTGGACCCCGAGTGGAGATCAGCCCCAGCATTTT
TRBD2 TRBJ2-3 once TRBV11-1 CASAWGGADTQYF TGTGCCAGCGCTTGGGGAGGGGCAGATACGCAGTATTTT
TRBD1 TRBJ1-4 . TRBV4-1 CASSQVFGQGNEKLFF TGCGCCAGCAGCCAAGTATTCGGACAGGGCAATGAAAAACTGTTTTTT
. TRBJ2-3 . TRBV30 CAWSLTQADTQYF TGTGCCTGGAGTCTTACACAGGCGGATACGCAGTATTTT
. TRBJ2-1 . TRBV28 CASSSLLLGGSYNEQFF TGTGCCAGCAGTTCCCTCCTACTCGGCGGCTCCTACAATGAGCAGTTCTTC
TRBD1 TRBJ1-2 . TRBV7-8 CASSPTRGQGWVDYGYTF TGTGCCAGCAGCCCCACCCGCGGACAGGGGTGGGTGGACTATGGCTACACCTTC
. TRBJ2-1 . TRBV9 CASSVEGGRTYNEQFF TGTGCCAGCAGCGTAGAGGGGGGGAGGACCTACAATGAGCAGTTCTTC
TRBD2 TRBJ2-1 . TRBV9 CASSGDFPDSGESSYNEQFF TGTGCCAGCAGCGGAGATTTCCCGGATAGCGGGGAGAGCTCCTACAATGAGCAGTTCTTC
. TRBJ1-5 . TRBV7-9 CASSQTGMGNQPQHF TGTGCCAGCAGCCAAACAGGGATGGGCAATCAGCCCCAGCATTTT
TRBD2 TRBJ2-7 . TRBV9 CASSGGTSGIYEQYF TGTGCCAGCAGCGGAGGGACTAGCGGAATTTACGAGCAGTACTTC
. TRBJ2-5 . TRBV30 CAWELKGLETQYF TGTGCCTGGGAACTAAAGGGGCTGGAGACCCAGTACTTC
. TRBJ2-6 . TRBV27 CASSHPGLDAGANVLTF TGTGCCAGCAGTCATCCAGGCTTAGACGCTGGGGCCAACGTCCTGACTTTC
. TRBJ2-3 . TRBV29-1 CSAGGEADTQYF TGCAGCGCGGGGGGCGAAGCAGATACGCAGTATTTT
. TRBJ1-5 . TRBV27 CASSLFGQISNQPQHF TGTGCCAGCAGTTTATTCGGACAGATAAGCAATCAGCCCCAGCATTTT
TRBD2 TRBJ2-7 once TRBV5-1 CASSLGTGTSGSDEQYF TGCGCCAGCAGCTTGGGTACCGGGACTAGCGGGAGCGACGAGCAGTACTTC
TRBD2 TRBJ2-7 . TRBV30 CAWSVLGGGKTGTSLGEQYF TGTGCCTGGAGTGTCTTGGGCGGCGGTAAAACCGGGACTAGCTTGGGAGAGCAGTACTTC
TRBD1 TRBJ2-2 . TRBV5-1 CASSWNRGINTGELFF TGCGCCAGCAGCTGGAACAGGGGAATAAACACCGGGGAGCTGTTTTTT
TRBD2 TRBJ2-1 few TRBV9 CASSSGLADHNEQFF TGTGCCAGCAGCTCAGGACTAGCGGACCACAATGAGCAGTTCTTC
. TRBJ2-3 . TRBV2 CASTRSDTQYF TGTGCCAGCACCCGGTCAGATACGCAGTATTTT
TRBD1 TRBJ1-4 . TRBV5-1 CASSFGQGAEKLFF TGCGCCAGCAGCTTCGGACAGGGGGCTGAAAAACTGTTTTTT
. TRBJ1-5 . TRBV4-1 CASSPLRDTRQPQHF TGCGCCAGCAGCCCCCTACGCGACACCCGTCAGCCCCAGCATTTT
TRBD2 TRBJ2-3 . TRBV28 CASSPILAGGVDTQYF TGTGCCAGCAGCCCTATACTAGCGGGAGGAGTAGATACGCAGTATTTT
TRBD1 TRBJ2-2 . TRBV6-5 CASSRDSPNTGELFF TGTGCCAGCAGCCGGGACAGCCCGAACACCGGGGAGCTGTTTTTT
TRBD1 TRBJ2-2 . TRBV7-6 CASSSPGQGPGELFF TGTGCCAGCAGCTCACCGGGACAGGGCCCCGGGGAGCTGTTTTTT
TRBD1 TRBJ1-1 . TRBV12-5 CASAPDRGEAFF TGTGCTAGTGCCCCGGACAGGGGTGAAGCTTTCTTT
. TRBJ2-1 . TRBV5-1 CASSDSIRGRSSYNEQFF TGCGCCAGCAGCGACAGTATAAGGGGCCGTAGCTCCTACAATGAGCAGTTCTTC
. TRBJ2-7 . TRBV5-1 CASSRGTEGYEQYF TGCGCCAGCAGCCGGGGAACAGAGGGATACGAGCAGTACTTC
. TRBJ2-1 . TRBV7-9 CASSLTGSSYNEQFF TGTGCCAGCAGCCTTACGGGGAGCTCCTACAATGAGCAGTTCTTC
TRBD1 TRBJ2-5 few TRBV6-5 CASSYYRGETQYF TGTGCCAGCAGTTACTACAGGGGAGAGACCCAGTACTTC